The rows below give T cell receptor beta chains drawn from one sample of a study of blood T cell repertoires in COVID-19. The method was immunoSEQ multiplex PCR; TCRdb's version includes in-frame clones alone and lacks a portion of them. The table has about 310,000 clones, approximately 88% seen once; the top ten hold 5.2%. Material for sequencing was PBMCs or T cells enriched from blood (not recorded which). The receptor source for this set is a man aged 55-75 years who had recovered from COVID-19. Each CDR3 is given with its conserved first and last residue. D genes are given only for firm matches. Clone size appears in some rows only: once, few, many, or a class for an expanded clone.

j_gene,abundance,d_gene,v_gene,CDR3aa,CDR3nt
TRBJ1-2,NA,NA,TRBV4-3,CASSQAAWQDNSYGYTF,TGCGCCAGCAGCCAAGCGGCCTGGCAGGACAACTCCTATGGCTACACCTTC
TRBJ2-7,NA,NA,TRBV6-5,CAARGSVFGEQYF,TGTGCCGCCCGGGGGTCTGTGTTTGGCGAGCAGTACTTC
TRBJ1-6,once,NA,TRBV2,CASREQGIQYSPLHF,TGTGCCAGCAGGGAACAGGGAATACAGTACTCACCCCTCCACTTT
TRBJ1-3,few,TRBD1,TRBV9,CASSVVGGDDIYF,TGTGCCAGCAGCGTAGTAGGGGGCGACGACATATATTTT
TRBJ2-7,once,NA,TRBV28,CASSLLQGYEQYF,TGTGCCAGCAGTTTATTGCAGGGCTACGAGCAGTACTTC
TRBJ2-1,NA,NA,TRBV11-3,CASSLDQYNEQFF,TGTGCCAGCAGCTTAGATCAATACAATGAGCAGTTCTTC
TRBJ2-5,NA,NA,TRBV7-3,CASSVGQPGETQYF,TGTGCCAGCAGCGTCGGACAGCCGGGGGAGACCCAGTACTTC
TRBJ2-7,NA,TRBD2,TRBV6-5,CASSYLSGRRPYEQYF,TGTGCCAGCAGTTACCTAAGCGGGAGGAGACCCTACGAGCAGTACTTC
TRBJ1-1,once,NA,TRBV4-3,CASSQIGGATEAFF,TGCGCCAGCAGCCAGATAGGGGGGGCCACTGAAGCTTTCTTT
TRBJ2-3,NA,TRBD2,TRBV6-5,CASTIALAGGDTQYF,TGTGCCAGCACCATCGCGCTAGCGGGAGGAGATACGCAGTATTTT
TRBJ1-1,NA,NA,TRBV28,CASSLVSRGSMNTEAFF,TGTGCCAGCAGTTTAGTATCCAGGGGATCAATGAACACTGAAGCTTTCTTT
TRBJ2-3,NA,TRBD2,TRBV11-3,CASSLGTSGSDTQYF,TGTGCCAGCAGCTTAGGGACTAGCGGATCAGATACGCAGTATTTT
TRBJ1-2,NA,TRBD1,TRBV9,CASNSGTGEDYGYTF,TGTGCCAGCAATTCAGGGACAGGGGAGGACTATGGCTACACCTTC
TRBJ2-5,NA,NA,TRBV7-8,CASSPANSQETQYF,TGTGCCAGCAGCCCTGCCAACAGCCAAGAGACCCAGTACTTC
TRBJ2-7,NA,NA,TRBV18,CASSPGARRSGEQYF,TGTGCCAGCTCACCAGGGGCGCGGCGGTCTGGGGAGCAGTACTTC
TRBJ2-1,NA,TRBD2,TRBV5-1,CASSLTGTSANEQFF,TGCGCCAGCAGTTTAACCGGGACTAGCGCCAATGAGCAGTTCTTC
TRBJ1-5,NA,NA,TRBV28,CASSFQDQPQHF,TGTGCCAGCAGTTTTCAGGATCAGCCCCAGCATTTT
TRBJ2-1,NA,NA,TRBV28,CASSLWAGQYNEQFF,TGTGCCAGCAGTTTATGGGCGGGACAGTACAATGAGCAGTTCTTC
TRBJ2-2,few,TRBD2,TRBV6-5,CASSLAGQNTGELFF,TGTGCCAGCAGTTTAGCGGGACAAAACACCGGGGAGCTGTTTTTT
TRBJ2-7,NA,TRBD2,TRBV7-3,CASSLIAREREQYF,TGTGCCAGCAGCTTAATTGCGCGGGAGCGAGAGCAGTACTTC
TRBJ2-1,once,TRBD2,TRBV7-9,CASSSLAGVGPDEQFF,TGTGCCAGCAGCTCCCTAGCGGGAGTTGGTCCCGATGAGCAGTTCTTC
TRBJ2-6,NA,TRBD1,TRBV2,CASSTGVIPNVLTF,TGTGCCAGCAGCACAGGGGTCATCCCCAACGTCCTGACTTTC
TRBJ2-7,NA,TRBD2,TRBV28,CASSTTSGVYEQYF,TGTGCCAGCAGTACGACTAGCGGGGTCTACGAGCAGTACTTC
TRBJ1-5,few,TRBD1,TRBV7-3,CASSSRTGLGQPQHF,TGTGCCAGCAGCTCCAGGACAGGCCTGGGTCAGCCCCAGCATTTT
TRBJ1-2,NA,NA,TRBV7-9,CASSLGQSNYGYTF,TGTGCCAGCAGCTTAGGCCAGTCCAACTATGGCTACACCTTC
TRBJ1-6,NA,TRBD1,TRBV4-3,CASSQDRTGDSPLHF,TGCGCCAGCAGCCAAGATCGCACAGGGGATTCACCCCTCCACTTT
TRBJ2-2,NA,NA,TRBV5-4,CASRRSVGTGELFF,TGTGCCAGCAGGAGGTCCGTCGGCACCGGGGAGCTGTTTTTT
TRBJ1-2,once,NA,TRBV5-6,CASSKPRQVNYGYTF,TGTGCCAGCAGCAAACCGCGACAGGTAAACTATGGCTACACCTTC
TRBJ1-2,NA,TRBD1,TRBV7-9,CASSPWDRTYYGYTF,TGTGCCAGCAGCCCTTGGGACAGGACTTACTATGGCTACACCTTC
TRBJ2-7,NA,TRBD1,TRBV6-5,CASSYPGQGYEQYF,TGTGCCAGCAGTTACCCGGGACAGGGGTACGAGCAGTACTTC
TRBJ2-1,NA,TRBD2,TRBV3-1/TRBV3-2,CASSPSGTSVDNEQFF,TGTGCCAGCAGCCCATCGGGGACTAGCGTAGACAATGAGCAGTTCTTC
TRBJ2-7,NA,TRBD2,TRBV11-3,CASSLKGTTYEQYF,TGTGCCAGCAGCTTAAAGGGGACTACCTACGAGCAGTACTTC
TRBJ2-6,NA,NA,TRBV18,CASSPSAGANVLTF,TGTGCCAGCTCACCCTCCGCTGGGGCCAACGTCCTGACTTTC
TRBJ2-3,NA,TRBD2,TRBV7-3,CASSLRKSGRGDTQYF,TGTGCCAGCAGCTTAAGGAAGAGCGGGAGGGGAGATACGCAGTATTTT
TRBJ2-7,NA,TRBD2,TRBV28,CASSLFGRGEQYF,TGTGCCAGCAGTTTATTCGGGAGGGGTGAGCAGTACTTC
TRBJ1-2,NA,TRBD1,TRBV28,CASSLDRYYGYTF,TGTGCCAGCAGTCTGGACAGGTACTATGGCTACACCTTC
TRBJ2-2,NA,NA,TRBV7-2,CASSLQRQNTGELFF,TGTGCCAGCAGCCTCCAGCGGCAGAACACCGGGGAGCTGTTTTTT